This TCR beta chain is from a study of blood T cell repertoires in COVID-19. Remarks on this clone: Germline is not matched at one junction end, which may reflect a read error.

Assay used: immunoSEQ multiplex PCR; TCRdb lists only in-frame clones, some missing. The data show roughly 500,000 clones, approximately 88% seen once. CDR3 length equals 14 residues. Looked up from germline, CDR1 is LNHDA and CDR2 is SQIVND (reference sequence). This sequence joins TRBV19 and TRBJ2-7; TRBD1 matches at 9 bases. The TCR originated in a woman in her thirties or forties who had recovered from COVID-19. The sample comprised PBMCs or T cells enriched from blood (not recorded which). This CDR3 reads CASSVDRGILEQYF. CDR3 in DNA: TGTGCCAGTAGTGTAGACAGGGGGATCTTGGAGCAGTACTTC. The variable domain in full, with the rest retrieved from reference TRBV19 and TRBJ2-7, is DGGITQSPKYLFRKEGQNVTLSCEQNLNHDAMYWYRQDPGQGLRLIYYSQIVNDFQKGDIAEGYSVSREKKESFPLTVTSAQKNPTAFYLCASSVDRGILEQYFGPGTRLTVT.